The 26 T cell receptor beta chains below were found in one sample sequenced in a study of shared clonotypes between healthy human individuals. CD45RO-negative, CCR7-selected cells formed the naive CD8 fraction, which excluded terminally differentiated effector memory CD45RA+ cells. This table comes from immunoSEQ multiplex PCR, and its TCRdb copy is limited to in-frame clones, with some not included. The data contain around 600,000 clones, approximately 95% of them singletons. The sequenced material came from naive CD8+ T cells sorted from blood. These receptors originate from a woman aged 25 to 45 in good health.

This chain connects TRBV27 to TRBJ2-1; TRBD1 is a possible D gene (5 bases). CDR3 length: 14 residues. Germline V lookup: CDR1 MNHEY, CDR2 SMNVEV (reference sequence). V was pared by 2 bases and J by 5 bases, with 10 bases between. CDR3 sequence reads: CASSLRRVNNEQFF. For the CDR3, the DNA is TGTGCCAGCAGTTTACGCAGGGTGAACAATGAGCAGTTCTTC.

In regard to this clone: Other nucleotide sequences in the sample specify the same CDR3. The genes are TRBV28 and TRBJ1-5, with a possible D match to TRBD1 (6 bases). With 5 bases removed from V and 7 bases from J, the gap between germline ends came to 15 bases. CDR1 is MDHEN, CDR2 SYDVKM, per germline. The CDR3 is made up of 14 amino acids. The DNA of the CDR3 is TGTGCCAGCAGTCTTAACAGGGTAAAGCAGCCCCAGCATTTT. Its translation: CASSLNRVKQPQHF.

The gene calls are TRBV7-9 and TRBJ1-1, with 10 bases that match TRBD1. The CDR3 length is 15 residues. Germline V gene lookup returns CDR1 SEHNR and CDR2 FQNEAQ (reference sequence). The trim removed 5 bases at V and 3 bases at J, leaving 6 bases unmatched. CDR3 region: CASSPDRGQDTEAFF. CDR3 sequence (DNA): TGTGCCAGCAGCCCTGACAGGGGGCAGGACACTGAAGCTTTCTTT. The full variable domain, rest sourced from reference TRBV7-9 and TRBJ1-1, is DTGVSQNPRHKITKRGQNVTFRCDPISEHNRLYWYRQTLGQGPEFLTYFQNEAQLEKSRLLSDRFSAERPKGSFSTLEIQRTEQGDSAMYLCASSPDRGQDTEAFFGQGTRLTVV.

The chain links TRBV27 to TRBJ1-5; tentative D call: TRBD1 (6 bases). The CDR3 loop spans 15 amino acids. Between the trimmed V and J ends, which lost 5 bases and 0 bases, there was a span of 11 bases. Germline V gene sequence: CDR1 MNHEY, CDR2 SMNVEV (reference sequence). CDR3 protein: CASSPRGASNQPQHF. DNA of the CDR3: TGTGCCAGCAGTCCCCGGGGGGCTAGCAATCAGCCCCAGCATTTT.

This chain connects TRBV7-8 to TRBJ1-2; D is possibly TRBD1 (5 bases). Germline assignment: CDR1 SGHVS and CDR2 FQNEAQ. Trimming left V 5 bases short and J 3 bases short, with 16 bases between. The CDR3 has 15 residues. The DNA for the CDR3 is TGTGCCAGCAGCCATACTGAGGGGACCGACTATGGCTACACCTTC. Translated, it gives CASSHTEGTDYGYTF.

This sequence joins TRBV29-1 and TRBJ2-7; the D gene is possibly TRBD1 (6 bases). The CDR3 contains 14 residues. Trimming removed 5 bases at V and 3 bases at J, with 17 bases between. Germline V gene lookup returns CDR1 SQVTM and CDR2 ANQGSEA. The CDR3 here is CSVTTGLGIYEQYF. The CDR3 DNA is TGCAGCGTTACAACAGGGCTGGGGATCTACGAGCAGTACTTC.

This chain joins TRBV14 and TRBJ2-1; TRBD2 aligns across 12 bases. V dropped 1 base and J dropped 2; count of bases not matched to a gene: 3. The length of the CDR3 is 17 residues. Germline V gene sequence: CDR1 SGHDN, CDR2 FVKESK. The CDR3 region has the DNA TGTGCCAGCAGCCAAGGACGACTAGCGGGAGCCTACAATGAGCAGTTCTTC. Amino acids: CASSQGRLAGAYNEQFF.

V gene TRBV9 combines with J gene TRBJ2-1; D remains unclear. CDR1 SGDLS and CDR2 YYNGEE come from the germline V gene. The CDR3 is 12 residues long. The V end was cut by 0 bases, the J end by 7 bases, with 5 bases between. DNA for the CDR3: TGTGCCAGCAGCGTAGGAATGAATGAGCAGTTCTTC. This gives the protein CASSVGMNEQFF.

The CDR3 nucleotides read TGCGCCAGCAGCCGAGAGCAGGGTCCGGGGCATCAGCCCCAGCATTTT. This translates into CASSREQGPGHQPQHF. V is TRBV4-1 and J is TRBJ1-5; a possible D gene is TRBD1 (5 bases). CDR1 MGHRA and CDR2 YSYEKL come from the germline V gene. The CDR3 runs to 16 residues. The ends were cut back, 4 bases at V and 5 bases at J, with 18 bases in the middle.

This chain's CDR3 is CASSLGTMTGELFF. The DNA of the CDR3 is TGTGCCAGCAGTTTAGGGACCATGACCGGGGAGCTGTTTTTT. The chain employs TRBV27 and TRBJ2-2; D may correspond to TRBD1 or TRBD2 (5 bases each). V lost 2 bases and J 5 bases, leaving 9 bases between the germline ends. The CDR3 runs 14 residues. CDR1 is MNHEY, CDR2 SMNVEV, per germline (reference sequence).

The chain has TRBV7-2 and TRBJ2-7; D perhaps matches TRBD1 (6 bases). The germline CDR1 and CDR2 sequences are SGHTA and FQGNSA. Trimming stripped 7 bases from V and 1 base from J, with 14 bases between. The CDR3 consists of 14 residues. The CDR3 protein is CASKSTGASYEQYF. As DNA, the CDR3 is TGTGCCAGCAAATCGACAGGAGCTTCCTACGAGCAGTACTTC.

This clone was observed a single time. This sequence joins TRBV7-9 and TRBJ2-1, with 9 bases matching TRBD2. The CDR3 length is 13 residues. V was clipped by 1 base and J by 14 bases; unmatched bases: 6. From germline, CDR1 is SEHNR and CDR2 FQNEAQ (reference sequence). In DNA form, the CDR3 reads TGTGCCAGCAGCTTAGGGCTAGCGGGGAAGGAGTTCTTC. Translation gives CASSLGLAGKEFF.

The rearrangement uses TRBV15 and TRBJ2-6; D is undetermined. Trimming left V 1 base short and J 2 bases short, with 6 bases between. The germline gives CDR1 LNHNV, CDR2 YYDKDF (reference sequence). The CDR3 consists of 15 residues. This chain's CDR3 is CATSRGVAGANVLTF. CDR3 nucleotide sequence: TGTGCCACCAGCAGAGGCGTAGCTGGGGCCAACGTCCTGACTTTC.

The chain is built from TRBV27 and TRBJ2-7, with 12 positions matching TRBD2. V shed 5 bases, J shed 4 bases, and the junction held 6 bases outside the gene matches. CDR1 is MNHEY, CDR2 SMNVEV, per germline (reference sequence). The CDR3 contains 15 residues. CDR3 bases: TGTGCCAGCAGTCCCCTAGCGGGAGGGCAGTACGAGCAGTACTTC. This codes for CASSPLAGGQYEQYF.

The CDR3 DNA reads TGTGCCAGCAGCGCGACTAGCGGCTACGAGCAGTACTTC. It codes for CASSATSGYEQYF. The chain combines TRBV11-2 with TRBJ2-7; 9 bases fit TRBD2. This CDR3 contains 13 residues. The ends lost 5 bases at V and 3 bases at J; junction bases unmatched: 2. From germline, CDR1 is SGHAT and CDR2 FQNNGV.

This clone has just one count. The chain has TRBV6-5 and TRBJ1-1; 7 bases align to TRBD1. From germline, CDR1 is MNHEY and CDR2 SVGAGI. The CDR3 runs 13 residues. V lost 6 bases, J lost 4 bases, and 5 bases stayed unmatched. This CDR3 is CASSKTGATEAFF. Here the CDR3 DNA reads TGTGCCAGCAGCAAAACAGGGGCCACTGAAGCTTTCTTT.

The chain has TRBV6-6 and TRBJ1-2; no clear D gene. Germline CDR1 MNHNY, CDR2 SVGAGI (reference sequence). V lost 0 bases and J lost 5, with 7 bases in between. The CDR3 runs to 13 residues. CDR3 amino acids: CASSYSQVYGYTF. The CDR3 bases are TGTGCCAGCAGTTACTCTCAAGTATATGGCTACACCTTC.

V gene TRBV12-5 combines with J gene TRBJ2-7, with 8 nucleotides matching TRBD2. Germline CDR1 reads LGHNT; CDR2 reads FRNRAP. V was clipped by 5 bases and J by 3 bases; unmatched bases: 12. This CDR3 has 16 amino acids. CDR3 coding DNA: TGTGCTAGTGGTCCCCCCCGGGGAGCGGGAGACTACGAGCAGTACTTC. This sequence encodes CASGPPRGAGDYEQYF.

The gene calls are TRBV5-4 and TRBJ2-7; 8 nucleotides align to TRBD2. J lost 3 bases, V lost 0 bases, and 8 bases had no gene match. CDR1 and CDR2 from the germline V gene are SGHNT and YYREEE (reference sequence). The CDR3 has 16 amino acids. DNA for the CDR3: TGTGCCAGCAGCTTGGCGGGTACTAGCGGCTACTACGAGCAGTACTTC. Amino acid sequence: CASSLAGTSGYYEQYF.

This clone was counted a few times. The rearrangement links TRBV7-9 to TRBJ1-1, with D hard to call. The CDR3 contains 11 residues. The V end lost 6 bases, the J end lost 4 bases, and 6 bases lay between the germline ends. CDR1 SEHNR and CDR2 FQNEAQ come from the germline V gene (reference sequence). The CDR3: CASREVTEAFF. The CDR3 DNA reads TGTGCCAGCAGAGAGGTCACTGAAGCTTTCTTT.

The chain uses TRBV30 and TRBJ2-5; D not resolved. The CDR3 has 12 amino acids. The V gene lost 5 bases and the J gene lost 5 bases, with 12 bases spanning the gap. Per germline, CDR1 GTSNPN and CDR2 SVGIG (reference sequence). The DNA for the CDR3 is TGTGCCTGGGGGCCGGTGGTGGAGACCCAGTACTTC. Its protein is CAWGPVVETQYF.

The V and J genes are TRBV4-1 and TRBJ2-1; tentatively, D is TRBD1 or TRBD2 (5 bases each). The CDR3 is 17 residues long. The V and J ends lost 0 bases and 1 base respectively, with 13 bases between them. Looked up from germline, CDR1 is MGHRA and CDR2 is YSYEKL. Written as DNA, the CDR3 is TGCGCCAGCAGCCAAGAGGGTCCGGGGCCTTCCTACAATGAGCAGTTCTTC. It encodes CASSQEGPGPSYNEQFF.

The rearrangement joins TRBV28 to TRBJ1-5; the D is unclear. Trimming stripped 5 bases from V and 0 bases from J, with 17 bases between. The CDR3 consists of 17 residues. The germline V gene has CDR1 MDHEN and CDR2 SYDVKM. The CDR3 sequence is CASSILFPDNSNQPQHF. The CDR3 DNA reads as TGTGCCAGCAGTATTTTATTCCCAGATAATAGCAATCAGCCCCAGCATTTT.

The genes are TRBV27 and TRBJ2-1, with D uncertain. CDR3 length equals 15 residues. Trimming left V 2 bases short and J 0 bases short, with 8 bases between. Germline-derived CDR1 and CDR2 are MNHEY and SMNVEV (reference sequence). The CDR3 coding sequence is TGTGCCAGCAGTTTACGGGCTAGCTCCTACAATGAGCAGTTCTTC. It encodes CASSLRASSYNEQFF.

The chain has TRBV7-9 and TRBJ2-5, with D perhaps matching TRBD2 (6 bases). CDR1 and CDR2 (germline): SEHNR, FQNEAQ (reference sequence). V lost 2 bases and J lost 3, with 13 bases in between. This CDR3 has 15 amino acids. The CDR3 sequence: CASSLWAGREETQYF. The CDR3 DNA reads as TGTGCCAGCAGCTTATGGGCGGGGAGAGAAGAGACCCAGTACTTC.

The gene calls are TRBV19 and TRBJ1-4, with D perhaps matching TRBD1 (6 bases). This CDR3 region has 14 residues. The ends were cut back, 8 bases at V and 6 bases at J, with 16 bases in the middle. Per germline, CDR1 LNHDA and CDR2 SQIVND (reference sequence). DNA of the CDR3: TGTGCCAGTTCATCTCAGGGGTCGGATGAAAAACTGTTTTTT. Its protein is CASSSQGSDEKLFF.